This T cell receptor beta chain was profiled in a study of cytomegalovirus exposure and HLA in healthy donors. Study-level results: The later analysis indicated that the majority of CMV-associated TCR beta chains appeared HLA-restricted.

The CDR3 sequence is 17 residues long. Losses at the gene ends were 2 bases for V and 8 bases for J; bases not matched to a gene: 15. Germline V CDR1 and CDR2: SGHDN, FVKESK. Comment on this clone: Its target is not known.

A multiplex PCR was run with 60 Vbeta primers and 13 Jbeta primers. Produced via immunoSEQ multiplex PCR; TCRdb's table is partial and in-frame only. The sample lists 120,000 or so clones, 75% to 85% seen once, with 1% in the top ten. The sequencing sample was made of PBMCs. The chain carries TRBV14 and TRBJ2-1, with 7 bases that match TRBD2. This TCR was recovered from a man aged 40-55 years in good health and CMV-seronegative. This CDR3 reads CASSQRGGRAHWDEQFF. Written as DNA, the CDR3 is TGTGCCAGCAGCCAAAGGGGAGGGAGGGCCCATTGGGATGAGCAGTTCTTC.